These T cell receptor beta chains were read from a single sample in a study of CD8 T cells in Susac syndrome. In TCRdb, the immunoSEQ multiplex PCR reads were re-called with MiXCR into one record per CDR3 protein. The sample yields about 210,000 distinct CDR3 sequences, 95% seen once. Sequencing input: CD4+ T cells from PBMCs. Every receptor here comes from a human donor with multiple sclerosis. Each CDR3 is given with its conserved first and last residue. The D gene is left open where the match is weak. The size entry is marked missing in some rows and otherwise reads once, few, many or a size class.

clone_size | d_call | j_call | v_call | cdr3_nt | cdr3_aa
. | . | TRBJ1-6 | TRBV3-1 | TGTGCCAGCTCCGCGCCGAGGGAATCACCCCTCCACTTT | CASSAPRESPLHF
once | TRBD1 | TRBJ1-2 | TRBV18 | TGTGCCAGCTCACCCGGGACAGATGGCTACACCTTC | CASSPGTDGYTF
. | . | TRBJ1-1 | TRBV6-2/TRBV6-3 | TGTGCCAGCAAAACCACAGACAGCCACACTGAAGCTTTCTTT | CASKTTDSHTEAFF
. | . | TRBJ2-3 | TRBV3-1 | TGTGCCAGCAGCCAAGATTTGGGCACAGATACGCAGTATTTT | CASSQDLGTDTQYF
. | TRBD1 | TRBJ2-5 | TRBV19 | TGTGCCAGTAGTTCCCGGACAGGCGGTGAGACCCAGTACTTC | CASSSRTGGETQYF
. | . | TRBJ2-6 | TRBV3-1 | TGTGCCAGCAGCCAATGGGACCCCTCCACCTCTGGGGCCAACGTCCTGACTTTC | CASSQWDPSTSGANVLTF
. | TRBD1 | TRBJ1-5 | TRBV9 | TGTGCCAGCAGCGTGGCGACAGGGTTTGGCCAGCCCCAGCATTTT | CASSVATGFGQPQHF
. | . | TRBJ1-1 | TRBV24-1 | TGTGCCACCAGTATCCCTTCTGTGGGTCGAACTGAAGCTTTCTTT | CATSIPSVGRTEAFF
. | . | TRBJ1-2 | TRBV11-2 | TGTGCCAGCAGCTTAGGCACCAGGGGCTACACCTTC | CASSLGTRGYTF
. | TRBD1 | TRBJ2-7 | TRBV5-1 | TGCGCCAGCAGCAAAGAAGACAGGGTTAACTACGAGCAGTACTTC | CASSKEDRVNYEQYF
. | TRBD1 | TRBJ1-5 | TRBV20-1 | TGCAGTGCTAGTGGACAGGGGAATCAGCCCCAGCATTTT | CSASGQGNQPQHF
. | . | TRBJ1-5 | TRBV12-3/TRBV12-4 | TGTGCCAGCAGTTTCAGGACAGATCAGCCCCAGCATTTT | CASSFRTDQPQHF
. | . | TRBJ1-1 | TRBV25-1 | TGTGCCAGCAGTGAACGGGGGAGCACTGAAGCTTTCTTT | CASSERGSTEAFF
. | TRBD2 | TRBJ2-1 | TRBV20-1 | TGCAGTGCCGGGGAACTAGCGGGGGGGCGTAATGAGCAGTTCTTC | CSAGELAGGRNEQFF
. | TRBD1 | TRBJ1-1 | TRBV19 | TGTGCCAGCGCCTGGACAGGGGAAGCTTTCTTT | CASAWTGEAFF
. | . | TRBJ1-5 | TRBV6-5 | TGTGCCAGCAGTTACTCAGAGGATCAGCCCCAGCATTTT | CASSYSEDQPQHF
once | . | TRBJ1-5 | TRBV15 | TGTGCCACCAGCAGAGATCGGCAGGGGAGCAATCAGCCCCAGCATTTT | CATSRDRQGSNQPQHF
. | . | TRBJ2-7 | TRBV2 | TGTGCCAGCAGCGGGGCCAGGGTCTACGAGCAGTACTTC | CASSGARVYEQYF
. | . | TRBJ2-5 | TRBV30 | TGTGCCTGGAGTGCGGCCAGCCATAACCAAGAGACCCAGTACTTC | CAWSAASHNQETQYF
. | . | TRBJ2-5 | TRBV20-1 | TGCAGTGCTAGAGTGGGGGGGGCCTCGGAGACCCAGTACTTC | CSARVGGASETQYF
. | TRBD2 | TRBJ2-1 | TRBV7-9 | TGTGCCAGCGGGACGGGGGGACCCAATGAGCAGTTCTTC | CASGTGGPNEQFF
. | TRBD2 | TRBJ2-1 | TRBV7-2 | TGTGCCAGCAGCTTAGAGTGGACAGCGGGGGGTAATGAGCAGTTCTTC | CASSLEWTAGGNEQFF
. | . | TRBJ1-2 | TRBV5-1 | TGCGCCAGCAGCTTTGGCCAGGGTATGGGCTACACCTTC | CASSFGQGMGYTF
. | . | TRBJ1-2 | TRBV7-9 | TGTGCCAGCACCATGGCCGGGACGATCAGCCTCAACTATGGCTACACCTTC | CASTMAGTISLNYGYTF
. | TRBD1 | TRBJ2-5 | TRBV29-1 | TGCAGCGTAGCCTCGGAAGGGGGCCGGGAGACCCAGTACTTC | CSVASEGGRETQYF
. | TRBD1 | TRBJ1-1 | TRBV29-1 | TGCAGCGCCTTCCCGACAGGGGCGAACACTGAAGCTTTCTTT | CSAFPTGANTEAFF
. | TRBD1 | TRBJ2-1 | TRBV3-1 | TGTGCCAGCAGCTCTAAGGGACAGGGGGCAAATGAGCAGTTCTTC | CASSSKGQGANEQFF
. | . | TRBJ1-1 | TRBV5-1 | TGCGCCAGCACATATGATAAGAACACTGAAGCTTTCTTT | CASTYDKNTEAFF
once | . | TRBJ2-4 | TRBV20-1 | TGCAGTGCACATGACAGCACGGCAAAAAACATTCAGTACTTC | CSAHDSTAKNIQYF
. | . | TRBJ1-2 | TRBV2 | TGTGCCAGCGGCGGGGGCGGGAATGGCTACACCTTC | CASGGGGNGYTF